This T cell receptor (beta chain) stems from a study of shared clonotypes between healthy human individuals. Study-wide results and limits: Around 5% was the fraction of naive CD4 clonotypes found shared across several donors. Donor scarcity curtailed the genetic and exposure-history diversity represented herein.

For this clone: Its matching antigen is unknown.

TCRdb's copy holds only in-frame clones and misses some; the assay was immunoSEQ multiplex PCR. This table holds 1.5 million to 2.5 million clones, 85% to 95% found once. CD45RO-negative CD8 cells positively selected for CCR7 made up the naive population, which excluded terminally differentiated effector memory CD45RA+ cells. Each donor was a Caucasian adult residing in Nashville, Tennessee. Germline CDR1 is SGHAT and CDR2 is FQNNGV. V lost 7 bases to trimming and J lost 0 bases, with 7 bases between them. This CDR3 is 13 amino acids long. This TCR was sampled from a man younger than 35 in good health. This chain joins TRBV11-2 and TRBJ2-1; D is ambiguous. Sample: naive CD8+ T cells sorted from blood. CDR3 residues: CASTISSYNEQFF. The CDR3 bases are TGTGCCAGCACCATCAGCTCCTACAATGAGCAGTTCTTC.